This T cell receptor (beta chain) was sequenced during a study of T cell responses to AZD1222 COVID-19 vaccine. Across the study: Samples with a second dose at about 4 or about 12 weeks were pooled together.

The data were produced by immunoSEQ multiplex PCR, yet TCRdb's version contains in-frame clones alone and is incomplete. The sample has 150,000 to 200,000 clones; about 94% are singletons. The CDR3 runs 13 residues. Per the germline V gene, CDR1 is LNHDA and CDR2 is SQIVND (reference sequence). V lost 2 bases to trimming and J lost 3 bases, with 7 bases between them. This chain joins TRBV19 and TRBJ2-5, with D tentatively TRBD2 (5 bases). The sequencing here drew on peripheral blood, taken on day 0 of AZD1222 vaccination. The clonotype originates from an adult in good health. The CDR3 nucleotides are TGTGCCAGTAGTATAACCGGGAAAGAGACCCAGTACTTC. This translates into CASSITGKETQYF.